This TCR beta chain derives from a study of OX40 agonist ivuxolimab in advanced cancers. The data were produced by immunoSEQ multiplex PCR, yet TCRdb's version contains in-frame clones alone and is incomplete. The sample carries approximately 40,000 clones, more than 80% recorded once. General study results and limits: Both CD4+ and CD8+ T cell populations in blood had undergone clonal expansion by week 6 at 0.1 to 3.0 mg/kg. CD8+ T cells were the subset that, on average, had more expanded clones than CD4+. Patients who responded partially at 0.1-3.0 mg/kg showed clonal expansion ranking among the lowest.

On this clone: Its target is not known.

Germline lookup yields CDR1 MNHEY and CDR2 SMNVEV (reference sequence). Trimming pared 3 bases from V and 1 base from J, leaving 11 bases between. This CDR3 is 15 amino acids long. This chain links TRBV27 with TRBJ2-3; D is ambiguous. The sequence came from an adult with an advanced solid tumor such as melanoma, head and neck, liver or kidney cancer. Sample: CD4+ or CD8+ T cells sorted from blood, taken in a trial of the OX40 agonist ivuxolimab. Here the CDR3 DNA reads TGTGCCAGCAGTTTTTCTGGTGGGGGCACAGATACGCAGTATTTT. It codes for CASSFSGGGTDTQYF.